The T cell receptor (beta chain) described here comes from a study of T cell repertoires in cytomegalovirus infection. V gave up 5 bases and J gave up 7 bases, with 12 bases separating them. This CDR3 has 14 residues. The germline V gene encodes CDR1 SGHTA and CDR2 FQGNSA. There are many counts of this clonotype. TCRdb ran MiXCR on the reads and lists one entry per CDR3 protein. The sample consists of around 740,000 distinct CDR3 sequences, 35% of them appearing once. This TCR came from a human donor in good health (CMV status not recorded). Some clones in this sample may be carry-over from other donors' samples. Sequenced sample: PBMCs. The V gene is TRBV7-2, the J gene TRBJ1-6; maybe TRBD1 (5 bases). In DNA, the CDR3 is TGTGCCAGCAGCCAACCCTGGGGGAATTCACCCCTCCACTTT. This translates into CASSQPWGNSPLHF. The full variable domain, rest sourced from reference TRBV7-2 and TRBJ1-6, is GAGVSQSPSNKVTEKGKDVELRCDPISGHTALYWYRQSLGQGLEFLIYFQGNSAPDKSGLPSDRFSAERTGGSVSTLTIQRTQQEDSAVYLCASSQPWGNSPLHFGNGTRLTVT.